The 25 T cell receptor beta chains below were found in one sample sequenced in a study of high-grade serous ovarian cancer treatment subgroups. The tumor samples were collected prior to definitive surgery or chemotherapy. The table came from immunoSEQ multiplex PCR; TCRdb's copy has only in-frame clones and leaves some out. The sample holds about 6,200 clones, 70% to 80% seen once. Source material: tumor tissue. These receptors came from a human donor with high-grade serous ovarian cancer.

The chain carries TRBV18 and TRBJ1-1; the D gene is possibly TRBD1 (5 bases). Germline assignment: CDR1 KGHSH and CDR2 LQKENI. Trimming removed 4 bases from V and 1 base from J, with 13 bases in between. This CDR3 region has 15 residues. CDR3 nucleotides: TGTGCCAGCTCACGAGCGTCAGGGAAGAACACTGAAGCTTTCTTT. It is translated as CASSRASGKNTEAFF. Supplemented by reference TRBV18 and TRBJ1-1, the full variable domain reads NAGVMQNPRHLVRRRGQEARLRCSPMKGHSHVYWYRQLPEEGLKFMVYLQKENIIDESGMPKERFSAEFPKEGPSILRIQQVVRGDSAAYFCASSRASGKNTEAFFGQGTRLTVV.

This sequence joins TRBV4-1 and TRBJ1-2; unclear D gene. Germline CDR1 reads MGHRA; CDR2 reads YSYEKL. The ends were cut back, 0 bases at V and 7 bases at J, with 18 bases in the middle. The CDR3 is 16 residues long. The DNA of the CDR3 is TGCGCCAGCAGCCAAGACGGAGCGGCAACCGGGGTTGGCTACACCTTC. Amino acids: CASSQDGAATGVGYTF.

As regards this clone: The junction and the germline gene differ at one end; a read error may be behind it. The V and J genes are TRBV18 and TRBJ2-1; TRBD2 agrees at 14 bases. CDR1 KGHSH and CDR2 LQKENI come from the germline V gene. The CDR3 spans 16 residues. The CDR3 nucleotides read TGTGCCAGCTCTCCACCCGGACTAGCGGGGGGCAATGAGCAGTTCTTC. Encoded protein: CASSPPGLAGGNEQFF.

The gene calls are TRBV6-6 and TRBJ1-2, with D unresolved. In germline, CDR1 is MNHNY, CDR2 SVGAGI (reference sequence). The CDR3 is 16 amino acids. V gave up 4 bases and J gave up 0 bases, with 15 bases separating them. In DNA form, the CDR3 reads TGTGCCAGCAGTTTAGGGATCGGGCGGCCTAACTATGGCTACACCTTC. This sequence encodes CASSLGIGRPNYGYTF.

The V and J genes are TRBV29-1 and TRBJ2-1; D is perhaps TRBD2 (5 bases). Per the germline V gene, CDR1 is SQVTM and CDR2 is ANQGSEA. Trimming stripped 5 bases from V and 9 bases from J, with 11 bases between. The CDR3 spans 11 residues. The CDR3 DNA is TGCAGCGTTTTGCCCGGAGGTGAGCAGTTCTTC. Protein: CSVLPGGEQFF.

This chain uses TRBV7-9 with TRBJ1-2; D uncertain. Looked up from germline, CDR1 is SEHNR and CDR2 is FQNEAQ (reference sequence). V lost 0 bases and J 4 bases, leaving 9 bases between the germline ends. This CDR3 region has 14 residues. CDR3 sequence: CASSLALSGYGYTF. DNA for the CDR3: TGTGCCAGCAGCTTAGCACTGTCGGGCTATGGCTACACCTTC.

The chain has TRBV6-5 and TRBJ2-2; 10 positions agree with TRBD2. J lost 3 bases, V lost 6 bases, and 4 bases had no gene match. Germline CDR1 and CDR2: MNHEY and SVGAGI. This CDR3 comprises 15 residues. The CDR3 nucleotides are TGTGCCAGCAGGCTAGCGGGGGAACACACCGGGGAGCTGTTTTTT. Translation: CASRLAGEHTGELFF.

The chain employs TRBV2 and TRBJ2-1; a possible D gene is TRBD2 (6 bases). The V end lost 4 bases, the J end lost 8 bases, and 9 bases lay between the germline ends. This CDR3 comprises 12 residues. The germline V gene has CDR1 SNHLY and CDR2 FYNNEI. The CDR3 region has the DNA TGTGCCAGCAGTGTAGGAGGGGATGAGCAGTTCTTC. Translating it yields CASSVGGDEQFF.

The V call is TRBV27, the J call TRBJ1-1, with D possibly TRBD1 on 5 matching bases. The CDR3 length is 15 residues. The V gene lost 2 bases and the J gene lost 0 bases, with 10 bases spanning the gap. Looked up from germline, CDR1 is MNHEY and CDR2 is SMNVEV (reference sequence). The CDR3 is CASSLRGSLNTEAFF. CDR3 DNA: TGTGCCAGCAGTTTAAGGGGCAGCTTGAACACTGAAGCTTTCTTT.

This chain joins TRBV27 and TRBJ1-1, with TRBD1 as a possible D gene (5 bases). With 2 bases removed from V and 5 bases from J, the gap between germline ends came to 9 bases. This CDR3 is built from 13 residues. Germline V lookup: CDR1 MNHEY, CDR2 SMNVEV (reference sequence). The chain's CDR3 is CASSLRGSTEAFF. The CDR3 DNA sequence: TGTGCCAGCAGTTTACGGGGGTCTACTGAAGCTTTCTTT.

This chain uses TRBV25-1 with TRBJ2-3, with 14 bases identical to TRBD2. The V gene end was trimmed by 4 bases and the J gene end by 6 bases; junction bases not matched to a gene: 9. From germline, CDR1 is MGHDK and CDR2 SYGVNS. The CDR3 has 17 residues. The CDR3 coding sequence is TGTGCCAGCAGTGTGTTAAGACTAGCGGGGGGGCAGGATACGCAGTATTTT. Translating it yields CASSVLRLAGGQDTQYF.

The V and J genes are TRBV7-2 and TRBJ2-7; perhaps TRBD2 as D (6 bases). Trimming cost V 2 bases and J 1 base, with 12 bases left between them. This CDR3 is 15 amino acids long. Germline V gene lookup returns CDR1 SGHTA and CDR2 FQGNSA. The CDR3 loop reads CASSLNPSGSYEQYF. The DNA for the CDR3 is TGTGCCAGCAGCTTAAACCCCAGCGGGTCCTACGAGCAGTACTTC.

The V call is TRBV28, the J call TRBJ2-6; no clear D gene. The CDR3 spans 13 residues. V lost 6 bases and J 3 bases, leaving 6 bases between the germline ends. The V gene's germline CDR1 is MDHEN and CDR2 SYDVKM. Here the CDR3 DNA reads TGTGCCAGCAGCCCCGATGGGGCCAACGTCCTGACTTTC. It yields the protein CASSPDGANVLTF.

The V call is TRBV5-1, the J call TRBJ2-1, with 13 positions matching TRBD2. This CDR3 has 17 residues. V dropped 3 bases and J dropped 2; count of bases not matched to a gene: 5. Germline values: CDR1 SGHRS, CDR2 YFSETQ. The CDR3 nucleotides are TGCGCCAGCAGCTCCCTGGGACTAGCGGGGCCCTACAATGAGCAGTTCTTC. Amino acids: CASSSLGLAGPYNEQFF.

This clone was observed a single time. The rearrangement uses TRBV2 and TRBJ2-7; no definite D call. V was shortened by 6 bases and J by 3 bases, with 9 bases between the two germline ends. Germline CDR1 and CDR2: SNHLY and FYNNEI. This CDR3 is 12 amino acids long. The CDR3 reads CASRRWGYEQYF. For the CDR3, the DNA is TGTGCCAGCAGGAGGTGGGGCTACGAGCAGTACTTC.

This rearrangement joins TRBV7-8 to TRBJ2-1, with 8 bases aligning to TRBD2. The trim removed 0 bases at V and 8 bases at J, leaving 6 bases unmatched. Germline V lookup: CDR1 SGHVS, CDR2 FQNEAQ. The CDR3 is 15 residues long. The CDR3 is CASSLALGSGDEQFF. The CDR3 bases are TGTGCCAGCAGCTTAGCGCTGGGTAGCGGGGATGAGCAGTTCTTC.

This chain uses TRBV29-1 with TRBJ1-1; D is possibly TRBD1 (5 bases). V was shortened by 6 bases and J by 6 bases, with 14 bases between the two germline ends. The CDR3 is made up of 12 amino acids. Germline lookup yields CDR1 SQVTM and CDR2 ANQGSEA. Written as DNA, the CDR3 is TGCAGCGTGGCTAGGGGTACGGCTGAAGCTTTCTTT. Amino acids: CSVARGTAEAFF.

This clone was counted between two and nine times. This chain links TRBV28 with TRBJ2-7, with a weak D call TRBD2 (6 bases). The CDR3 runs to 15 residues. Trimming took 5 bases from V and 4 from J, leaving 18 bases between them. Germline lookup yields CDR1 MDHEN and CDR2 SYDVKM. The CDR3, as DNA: TGTGCCAGCAGTGGAATTGGGGAGGCGGGGTACGAGCAGTACTTC. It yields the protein CASSGIGEAGYEQYF. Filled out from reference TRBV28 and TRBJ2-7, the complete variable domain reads DVKVTQSSRYLVKRTGEKVFLECVQDMDHENMFWYRQDPGLGLRLIYFSYDVKMKEKGDIPEGYSVSREKKERFSLILESASTNQTSMYLCASSGIGEAGYEQYFGPGTRLTVT.

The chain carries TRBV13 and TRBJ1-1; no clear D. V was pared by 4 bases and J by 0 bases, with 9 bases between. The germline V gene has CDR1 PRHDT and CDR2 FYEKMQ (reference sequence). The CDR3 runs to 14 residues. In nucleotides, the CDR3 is TGTGCCAGCAGCTCGCGGGAGGTGAACACTGAAGCTTTCTTT. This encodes CASSSREVNTEAFF.

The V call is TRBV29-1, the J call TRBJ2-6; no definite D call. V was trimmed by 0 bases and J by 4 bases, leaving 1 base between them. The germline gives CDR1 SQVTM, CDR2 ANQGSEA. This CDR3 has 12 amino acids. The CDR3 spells CSVEEGANVLTF. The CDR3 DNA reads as TGCAGCGTTGAAGAAGGGGCCAACGTCCTGACTTTC.

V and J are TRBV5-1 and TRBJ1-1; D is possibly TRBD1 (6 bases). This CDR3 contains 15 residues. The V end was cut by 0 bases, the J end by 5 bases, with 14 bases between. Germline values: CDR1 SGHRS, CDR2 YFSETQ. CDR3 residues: CASSLGAGVKTEAFF. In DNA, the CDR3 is TGCGCCAGCAGCTTGGGGGCAGGGGTTAAAACTGAAGCTTTCTTT.

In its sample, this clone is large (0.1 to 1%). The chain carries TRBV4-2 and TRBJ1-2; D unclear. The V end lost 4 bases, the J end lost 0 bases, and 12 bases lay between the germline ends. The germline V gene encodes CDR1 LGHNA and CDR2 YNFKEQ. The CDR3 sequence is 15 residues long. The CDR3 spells CASSPESEANYGYTF. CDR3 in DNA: TGTGCCAGCAGCCCCGAAAGTGAAGCTAACTATGGCTACACCTTC.

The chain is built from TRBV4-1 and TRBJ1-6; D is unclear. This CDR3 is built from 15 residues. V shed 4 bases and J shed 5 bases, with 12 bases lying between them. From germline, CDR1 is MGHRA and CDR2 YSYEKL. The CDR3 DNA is TGCGCCAGCAGCCCCGGGCTGGTCGATAATTCACCCCTCCACTTT. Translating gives CASSPGLVDNSPLHF.

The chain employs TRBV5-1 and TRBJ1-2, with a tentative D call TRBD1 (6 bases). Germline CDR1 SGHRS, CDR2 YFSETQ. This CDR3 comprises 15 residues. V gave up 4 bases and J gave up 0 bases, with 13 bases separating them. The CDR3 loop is CASSAGGTANYGYTF. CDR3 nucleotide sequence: TGCGCCAGCAGCGCCGGGGGCACCGCTAACTATGGCTACACCTTC.

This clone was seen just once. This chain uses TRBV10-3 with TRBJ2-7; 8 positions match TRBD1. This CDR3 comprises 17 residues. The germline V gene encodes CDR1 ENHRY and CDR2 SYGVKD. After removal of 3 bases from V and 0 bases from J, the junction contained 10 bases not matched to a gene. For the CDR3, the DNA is TGTGCCATCAGTGACGTCATCCGGGACAGGAGCTCCTACGAGCAGTACTTC. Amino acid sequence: CAISDVIRDRSSYEQYF.